Listed here are 21 T cell receptor beta chains from one sample, sequenced in a study of STAT5B mutations in CD4+ large granular lymphocyte leukemia. Repertoires were generated with immunoSEQ multiplex PCR, while TCRdb's copy carries only in-frame clones and drops some. The repertoire holds 30,000 to 40,000 clones, with 88% as singletons. The source material was CD4+ T cells from blood buffy coats. The receptors were gathered from a human donor in good health.

V gene TRBV6-5 combines with J gene TRBJ2-7; perhaps TRBD1 as D (7 bases). The germline V gene has CDR1 MNHEY and CDR2 SVGAGI. The CDR3 runs 16 residues. Trimming pared 4 bases from V and 2 bases from J, leaving 18 bases between. CDR3 sequence: CASSSPRRDRPYEQYF. In DNA, the CDR3 is TGTGCCAGCAGTTCCCCTAGGAGGGACAGACCCTACGAGCAGTACTTC.

The DNA of the CDR3 is TGTGCCAGCTCACCAACAGTCCGCACGGCTAGCAATCAGCCCCAGCATTTT. Amino acid sequence: CASSPTVRTASNQPQHF. This sequence joins TRBV18 and TRBJ1-5, with unresolved D. This CDR3 region has 17 residues. Looked up from germline, CDR1 is KGHSH and CDR2 is LQKENI. Trimming pared 2 bases from V and 0 bases from J, leaving 14 bases between.

This clone was seen only once. The V gene is TRBV6-5, the J gene TRBJ1-1, with 10 positions matching TRBD1. The CDR3 runs to 15 residues. The junction had 9 bases not matched to a gene; V was cut back by 6 bases and J by 5 bases. Germline V gene data show CDR1 as MNHEY and CDR2 as SVGAGI. CDR3 DNA: TGTGCCAGCAGACCATTCCGGGACAGGGGAACTGAAGCTTTCTTT. Its protein product is CASRPFRDRGTEAFF.

CDR3 bases: TGCGCCAGCAGCCATGCCACGGAGGGAACTTTCTTT. As protein: CASSHATEGTFF. This rearrangement joins TRBV4-1 to TRBJ1-1; D unclear. Germline assignment: CDR1 MGHRA and CDR2 YSYEKL. V was cut by 3 bases and J by 12 bases, with 14 bases left in between. CDR3 length equals 12 residues.

This rearrangement joins TRBV11-2 to TRBJ2-7; 10 nucleotides line up with TRBD1. The CDR3 is made up of 16 amino acids. Germline CDR1 reads SGHAT; CDR2 reads FQNNGV. V was clipped by 0 bases and J by 2 bases; unmatched bases: 4. CDR3 amino acids: CASSLDPDRGPYEQYF. CDR3 bases: TGTGCCAGCAGCTTAGATCCCGACAGGGGGCCCTACGAGCAGTACTTC. Drawing the rest from reference TRBV11-2 and TRBJ2-7, the complete variable domain is EAGVAQSPRYKIIEKRQSVAFWCNPISGHATLYWYQQILGQGPKLLIQFQNNGVVDDSQLPKDRFSAERLKGVDSTLKIQPAKLEDSAVYLCASSLDPDRGPYEQYFGPGTRLTVT.

The V gene is TRBV27, the J gene TRBJ2-3, with 7 bases matching TRBD2. Germline V CDR1 and CDR2: MNHEY, SMNVEV (reference sequence). V gave up 5 bases and J gave up 5 bases; unmatched junction bases: 16. The CDR3 has 17 amino acids. CDR3 sequence (DNA): TGTGCCAGCAGTCCTACTTTCCCGGGACTATTCGGAGATACGCAGTATTTT. Translating gives CASSPTFPGLFGDTQYF.

V gene TRBV2 combines with J gene TRBJ1-2; 7 nucleotides line up with TRBD1. Germline CDR1 SNHLY, CDR2 FYNNEI. Trimming removed 6 bases from V and 4 bases from J; junction bases left unmatched: 8. The CDR3 runs 14 residues. CDR3 in amino acids: CASSVDRVGYGYTF. The DNA of the CDR3 is TGTGCCAGCAGCGTAGACAGGGTTGGCTATGGCTACACCTTC.

This chain links TRBV28 with TRBJ2-5, with TRBD2 matching 11 bases. The DNA end favors TRBJ2-7, so the J call may be wrong. The CDR3 runs 17 residues. Germline CDR1 and CDR2: MDHEN and SYDVKM. CDR3 sequence: CASSLTPTSGIWAEQYF. CDR3 bases: TGTGCCAGCAGTTTGACGCCGACTAGCGGGATTTGGGCCGAGCAGTACTTC.

The DNA for the CDR3 is TGTGCCAGCAGCCTGCAGGGGACAGTAGATGAAAAACTGTTTTTT. Protein sequence: CASSLQGTVDEKLFF. The V call is TRBV11-3, the J call TRBJ1-4, with TRBD1 identical over 7 bases. The CDR3 consists of 15 residues. The trim removed 5 bases at V and 6 bases at J, leaving 9 bases unmatched. Looked up from germline, CDR1 is SGHNT and CDR2 is YENEEA.

CDR3: CASSSQGREETQYF. Here the CDR3 DNA reads TGCGCCAGCAGCTCCCAAGGAAGGGAAGAGACCCAGTACTTC. The chain carries TRBV5-1 and TRBJ2-5; D gene ambiguous. V was trimmed by 3 bases and J by 3 bases, leaving 12 bases between them. Germline CDR1 is SGHRS and CDR2 is YFSETQ. The CDR3 contains 14 residues. Full variable domain (rest looked up from reference TRBV5-1 and TRBJ2-5): KAGVTQTPRYLIKTRGQQVTLSCSPISGHRSVSWYQQTPGQGLQFLFEYFSETQRNKGNFPGRFSGRQFSNSRSEMNVSTLELGDSALYLCASSSQGREETQYFGPGTRLLVL.

The CDR3 region is CASNPGGFYNSPLHF. CDR3 in DNA: TGTGCCAGCAACCCCGGGGGATTCTATAATTCACCCCTCCACTTT. The chain is built from TRBV6-6 and TRBJ1-6, with a possible D match to TRBD1 (5 bases). This CDR3 has 15 amino acids. The germline CDR1 and CDR2 sequences are MNHNY and SVGAGI (reference sequence). Trimming took off 7 bases at V and 3 bases at J, with 13 bases between the two ends.

This rearrangement joins TRBV18 to TRBJ2-7; no reliable D call. The CDR3 is 13 residues long. Germline V gene data show CDR1 as KGHSH and CDR2 as LQKENI. Trimming stripped 2 bases from V and 4 bases from J, with 9 bases between. This CDR3 reads CASSPSQTYEQYF. CDR3 coding DNA: TGTGCCAGCTCACCATCCCAGACTTACGAGCAGTACTTC.

The V and J genes are TRBV6-1 and TRBJ1-5; 8 bases agree with TRBD1. The V and J ends lost 2 bases and 5 bases, in that order; junction bases with no gene match: 2. CDR1 MNHNS and CDR2 SASEGT come from the germline V gene. The length of the CDR3 is 14 residues. This CDR3 is CASSELGQDQPQHF. The CDR3 coding sequence is TGTGCCAGCAGTGAATTGGGACAGGATCAGCCCCAGCATTTT.

This chain connects TRBV29-1 to TRBJ2-1, with D unresolved. From germline, CDR1 is SQVTM and CDR2 ANQGSEA. The CDR3 contains 13 residues. Trimming took 7 bases from V and 0 from J, leaving 10 bases between them. In DNA, the CDR3 is TGCAGCGCTGACCGTCACTCCTACAATGAGCAGTTCTTC. This gives the protein CSADRHSYNEQFF.

The chain uses TRBV18 and TRBJ1-2; D may be TRBD1 (5 bases). Germline V gene lookup returns CDR1 KGHSH and CDR2 LQKENI. The V gene lost 3 bases and the J gene lost 4 bases, with 12 bases spanning the gap. CDR3 size: 14 residues. CDR3: CASSPMGPGYGYTF. The DNA of the CDR3 is TGTGCCAGCTCACCGATGGGGCCTGGCTATGGCTACACCTTC.

This rearrangement joins TRBV5-1 to TRBJ2-5, with TRBD2 matching 14 bases. The end of the DNA fits TRBJ2-7 better, so the J call may be wrong. CDR3 length: 17 amino acids. CDR1 SGHRS and CDR2 YFSETQ come from the germline V gene. This CDR3 reads CASSYGTSGSYSYEQYF. DNA of the CDR3: TGCGCCAGCAGCTACGGGACTAGCGGGAGTTACTCCTACGAGCAGTACTTC.

With respect to this clone: The junction and the germline gene differ at one end; a read error may be behind it. V is TRBV6-4 and J is TRBJ2-1; D is unresolved. Germline lookup yields CDR1 MRHNA and CDR2 SNTAGT. The CDR3 covers 12 residues. CDR3 protein: CASSDDLGPLVF. CDR3 DNA sequence: TGTGCCAGCAGTGATGATTTGGGCCCTTTGGTCTTC.

The chain combines TRBV6-6 with TRBJ1-5, with D unresolved. The CDR3 loop spans 12 amino acids. Trimming shortened V by 8 bases and J by 5 bases, and 10 bases separated the two germline ends. The germline V gene encodes CDR1 MNHNY and CDR2 SVGAGI (reference sequence). DNA of the CDR3: TGTGCCAGCGGAGCGGGCTATCAGCCCCAGCATTTT. Amino acids: CASGAGYQPQHF.

V usage is TRBV18 and J usage is TRBJ2-4; tentatively, D is TRBD1 (6 bases). V lost 3 bases and J lost 8, with 11 bases in between. CDR1 is KGHSH and CDR2 is LQKENI in the germline V gene. The CDR3 has 13 residues. CDR3 in amino acids: CASSPAPGDIQYF. DNA of the CDR3: TGTGCCAGCTCACCGGCACCAGGGGACATTCAGTACTTC. The whole variable domain, remainder taken from reference TRBV18 and TRBJ2-4, is NAGVMQNPRHLVRRRGQEARLRCSPMKGHSHVYWYRQLPEEGLKFMVYLQKENIIDESGMPKERFSAEFPKEGPSILRIQQVVRGDSAAYFCASSPAPGDIQYFGAGTRLSVL.

The chain carries TRBV2 and TRBJ2-3; maybe TRBD2 (7 bases). CDR3 length equals 15 residues. Germline values: CDR1 SNHLY, CDR2 FYNNEI. V was trimmed by 4 bases and J by 4 bases, leaving 15 bases between them. For the CDR3, the DNA is TGTGCCAGCAGTGTAGGGGGAGGGCCCGCAGATACGCAGTATTTT. Amino acid sequence: CASSVGGGPADTQYF.

The genes are TRBV11-3 and TRBJ1-6; D gene uncertain. Per the germline V gene, CDR1 is SGHNT and CDR2 is YENEEA. CDR3 length: 13 residues. Trimming stripped 1 base from V and 9 bases from J, with 7 bases between. Written as DNA, the CDR3 is TGTGCCAGCAGCTTAGCTCGTAGTTCACCCCTCCACTTT. Amino acid sequence: CASSLARSSPLHF. The full variable domain, with the rest looked up from reference TRBV11-3 and TRBJ1-6, is EAGVVQSPRYKIIEKKQPVAFWCNPISGHNTLYWYLQNLGQGPELLIRYENEEAVDDSQLPKDRFSAERLKGVDSTLKIQPAELGDSAVYLCASSLARSSPLHFGNGTRLTVT.